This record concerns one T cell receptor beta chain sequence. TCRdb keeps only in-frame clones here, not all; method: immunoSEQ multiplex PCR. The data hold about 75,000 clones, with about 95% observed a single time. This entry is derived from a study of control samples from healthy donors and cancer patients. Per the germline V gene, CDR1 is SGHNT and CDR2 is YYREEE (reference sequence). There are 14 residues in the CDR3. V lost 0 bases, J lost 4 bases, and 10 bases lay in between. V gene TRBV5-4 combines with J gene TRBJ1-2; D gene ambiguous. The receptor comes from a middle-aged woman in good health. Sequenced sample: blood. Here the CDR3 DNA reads TGTGCCAGCAGCTTGGATTTGGTTCTCTATGGCTACACCTTC. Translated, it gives CASSLDLVLYGYTF.